Presented here are 9 T cell receptor beta chains from one specimen sequenced in a study of cytotoxic CD8 clonotypes in ibrutinib-treated CLL. TCRdb's copy holds only in-frame clones and misses some; the assay was immunoSEQ multiplex PCR. Of more than 110,000 clones listed, around 81% were seen once; the top ten hold 6.5% to 8%. The sample here was PBMCs, taken after 36 months of ibrutinib treatment. Source of these receptors: a human donor with chronic lymphocytic leukemia.

V gene TRBV5-6 combines with J gene TRBJ1-4; no clear D. Trimming removed 0 bases from V and 1 base from J, with 7 bases in between. The germline gives CDR1 SGHDT, CDR2 YYEEEE. The CDR3 is 15 amino acids. The CDR3 nucleotides are TGTGCCAGCAGCTTGGGGCTGGGAACTAATGAAAAACTGTTTTTT. Encoded protein: CASSLGLGTNEKLFF.

This clone turned up a few times. An end of the junction does not agree with germline; a read error may underlie this. This chain joins TRBV4-2 and TRBJ2-4; 9 positions match TRBD2. This CDR3 is built from 14 residues. The germline gives CDR1 LGHNA, CDR2 YNFKEQ. The CDR3 here is CASSQDRASGVRSF. In DNA form, the CDR3 reads TGTGCCAGCAGCCAAGATAGGGCTAGCGGGGTTCGGTCCTTC.

The chain carries TRBV4-2 and TRBJ2-7, with D perhaps TRBD1 (6 bases). The CDR3 loop spans 15 amino acids. CDR1 and CDR2 (germline): LGHNA, YNFKEQ. V was pared by 0 bases and J by 6 bases, with 15 bases between. The CDR3 nucleotides are TGTGCCAGCAGCCAAGATGGGGGCGCCTACCGCGAGCAGTACTTC. This codes for CASSQDGGAYREQYF.

The rearrangement joins TRBV7-9 to TRBJ1-4; weak D call: TRBD1 (5 bases). CDR3 size: 17 residues. The germline V gene has CDR1 SEHNR and CDR2 FQNEAQ (reference sequence). The V end was cut by 5 bases, the J end by 0 bases, with 16 bases between. In DNA, the CDR3 is TGTGCCAGCAGCCCCGCATGGAGGGGAGCAACTAATGAAAAACTGTTTTTT. This gives the protein CASSPAWRGATNEKLFF.

This rearrangement joins TRBV30 to TRBJ1-4; D is undetermined. The V end lost 2 bases, the J end lost 5 bases, and 18 bases lay between the germline ends. The CDR3 contains 16 residues. Per the germline V gene, CDR1 is GTSNPN and CDR2 is SVGIG (reference sequence). CDR3 sequence: CAWSNPLLPLNEKLFF. Here the CDR3 DNA reads TGTGCCTGGAGTAACCCCCTTTTACCGCTCAATGAAAAACTGTTTTTT.

The V and J genes are TRBV7-8 and TRBJ2-7; D is undetermined. The CDR3 is 11 residues long. The germline V and J ends were trimmed by 7 bases and 2 bases, with 6 bases remaining between them. Germline assignment: CDR1 SGHVS and CDR2 FQNEAQ. CDR3 residues: CASTDTYEQYF. The DNA of the CDR3 is TGTGCCAGCACAGATACCTACGAGCAGTACTTC.

V and J are TRBV10-2 and TRBJ1-1, with D tentatively TRBD1 (5 bases). There are 18 residues in the CDR3. The V end was cut by 3 bases, the J end by 4 bases, with 24 bases between. Germline loops: CDR1 WSHSY, CDR2 SAAADI. The DNA for the CDR3 is TGCGCCAGCAGTGACCCCGGAGGGACCGGGGGTGAGGGCACTGAAGCTTTCTTT. Its protein product is CASSDPGGTGGEGTEAFF.

V gene TRBV4-2 combines with J gene TRBJ1-5; the D is unclear. CDR3 length: 15 residues. V lost 6 bases and J lost 0, with 12 bases in between. Germline V gene data show CDR1 as LGHNA and CDR2 as YNFKEQ. The CDR3 loop reads CASSIGEPSNQPQHF. The CDR3, as DNA: TGTGCCAGCAGTATTGGAGAGCCTAGCAATCAGCCCCAGCATTTT.

J is TRBJ1-2 and V is TRBV18; no definite D call. The V gene lost 0 bases and the J gene lost 2 bases, with 4 bases spanning the gap. There are 13 residues in the CDR3. Germline V gives CDR1 KGHSH, CDR2 LQKENI. The DNA for the CDR3 is TGTGCCAGCTCACCACCAGGGAACTATGGCTACACCTTC. Residues: CASSPPGNYGYTF.